This T cell receptor beta chain was sequenced for a study of blood T cell repertoires in COVID-19. Overall study context: Acute and convalescent COVID-19 samples came from the United States, Italy and Spain. Sample material is recorded as cDNA or gDNA derived from T cells, B-cell-depleted T cells, or PBMCs.

Trimming pared 3 bases from V and 1 base from J, leaving 11 bases between. CDR3 size: 16 residues. Germline V gives CDR1 KGHDR, CDR2 SFDVKD. Source study methods: From reference gene primer amplification, estimates of nucleated cell counts were derived. Using immunoSEQ multiplex PCR, the repertoire was profiled, and TCRdb retains in-frame clones only, with some absent. V and J calls and clone size are as listed in that table; D and trimming were resolved from the DNA. The sample lists 60,000 to 75,000 clones; approximately 90% were seen once. The clonotype was recovered from a human donor in a cohort sampled during active COVID-19. V gene TRBV24-1 combines with J gene TRBJ2-2, with a weak D call TRBD2 (5 bases). Sequenced sample: peripheral blood. As DNA, the CDR3 is TGTGCCACCAGTGATCGGACGGGGAAGAACACCGGGGAGCTGTTTTTT. Protein product: CATSDRTGKNTGELFF.